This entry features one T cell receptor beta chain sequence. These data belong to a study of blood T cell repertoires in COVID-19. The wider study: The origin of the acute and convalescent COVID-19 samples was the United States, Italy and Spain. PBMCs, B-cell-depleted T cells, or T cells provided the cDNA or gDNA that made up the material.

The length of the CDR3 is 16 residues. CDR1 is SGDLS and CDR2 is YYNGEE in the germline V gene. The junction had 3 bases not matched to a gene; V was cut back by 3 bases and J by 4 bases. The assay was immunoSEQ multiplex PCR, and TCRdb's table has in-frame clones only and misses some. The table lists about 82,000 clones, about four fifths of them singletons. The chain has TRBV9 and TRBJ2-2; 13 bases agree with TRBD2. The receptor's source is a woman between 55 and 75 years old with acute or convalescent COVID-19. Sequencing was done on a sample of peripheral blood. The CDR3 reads CASSAWTSGGTGELFF. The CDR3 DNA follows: TGTGCCAGCAGCGCTTGGACTAGCGGGGGCACCGGGGAGCTGTTTTTT.